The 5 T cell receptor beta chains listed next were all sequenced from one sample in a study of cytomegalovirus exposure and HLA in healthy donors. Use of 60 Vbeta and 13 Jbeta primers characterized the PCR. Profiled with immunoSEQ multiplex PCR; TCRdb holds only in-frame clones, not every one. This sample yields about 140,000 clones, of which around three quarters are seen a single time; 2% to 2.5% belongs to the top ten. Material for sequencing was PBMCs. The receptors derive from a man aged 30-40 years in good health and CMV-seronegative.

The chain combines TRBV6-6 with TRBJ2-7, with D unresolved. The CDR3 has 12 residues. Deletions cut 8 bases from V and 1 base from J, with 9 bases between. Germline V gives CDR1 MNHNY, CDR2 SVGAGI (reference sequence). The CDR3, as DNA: TGTGCCAGCCGTCCCGGTTCCTACGAGCAGTACTTC. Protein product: CASRPGSYEQYF.

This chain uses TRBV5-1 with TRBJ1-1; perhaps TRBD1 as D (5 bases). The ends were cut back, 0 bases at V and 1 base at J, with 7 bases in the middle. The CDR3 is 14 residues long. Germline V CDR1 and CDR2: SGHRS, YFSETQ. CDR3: CASSLGQQNTEAFF. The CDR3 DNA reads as TGCGCCAGCAGCTTGGGACAGCAGAACACTGAAGCTTTCTTT.

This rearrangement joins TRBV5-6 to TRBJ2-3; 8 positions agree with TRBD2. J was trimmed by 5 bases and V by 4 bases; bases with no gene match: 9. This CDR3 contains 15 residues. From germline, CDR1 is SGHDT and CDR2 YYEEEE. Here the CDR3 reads CASSRPGLAIDTQYF. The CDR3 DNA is TGTGCCAGCAGCCGTCCAGGACTAGCCATAGATACGCAGTATTTT. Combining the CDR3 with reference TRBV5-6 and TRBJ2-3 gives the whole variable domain DAGVTQSPTHLIKTRGQQVTLRCSPKSGHDTVSWYQQALGQGPQFIFQYYEEEERQRGNFPDRFSGHQFPNYSSELNVNALLLGDSALYLCASSRPGLAIDTQYFGPGTRLTVL.

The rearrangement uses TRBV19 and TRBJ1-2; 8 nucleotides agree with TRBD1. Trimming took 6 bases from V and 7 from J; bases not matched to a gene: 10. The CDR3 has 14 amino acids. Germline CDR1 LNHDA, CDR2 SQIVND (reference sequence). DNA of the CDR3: TGTGCCAGTAGACCCTCCAGGGGGCCGGGTGGCTACACCTTC. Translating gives CASRPSRGPGGYTF.

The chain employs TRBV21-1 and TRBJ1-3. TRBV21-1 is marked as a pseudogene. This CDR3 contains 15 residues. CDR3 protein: CASRGRESSGNTIYF. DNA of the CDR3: TGTGCCAGCAGGGGACGGGAGAGCTCTGGAAACACCATATATTTT.